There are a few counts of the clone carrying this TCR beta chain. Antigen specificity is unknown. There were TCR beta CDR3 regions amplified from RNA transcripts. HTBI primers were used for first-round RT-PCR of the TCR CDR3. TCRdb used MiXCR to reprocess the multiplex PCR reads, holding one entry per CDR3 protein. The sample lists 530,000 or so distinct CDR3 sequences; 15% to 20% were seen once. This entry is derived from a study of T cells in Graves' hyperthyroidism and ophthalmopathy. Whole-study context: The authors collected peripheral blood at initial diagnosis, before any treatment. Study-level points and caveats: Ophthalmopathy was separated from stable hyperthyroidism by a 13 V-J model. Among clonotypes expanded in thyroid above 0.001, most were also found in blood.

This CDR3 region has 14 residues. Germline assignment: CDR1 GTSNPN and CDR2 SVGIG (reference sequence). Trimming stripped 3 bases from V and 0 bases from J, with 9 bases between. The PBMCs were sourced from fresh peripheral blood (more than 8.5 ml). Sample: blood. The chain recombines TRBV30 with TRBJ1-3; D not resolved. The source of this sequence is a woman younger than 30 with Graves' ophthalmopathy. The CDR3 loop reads CAWRPRPSGNTIYF. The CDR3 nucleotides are TGTGCCTGGAGGCCGAGGCCCTCTGGAAACACCATATATTTT.